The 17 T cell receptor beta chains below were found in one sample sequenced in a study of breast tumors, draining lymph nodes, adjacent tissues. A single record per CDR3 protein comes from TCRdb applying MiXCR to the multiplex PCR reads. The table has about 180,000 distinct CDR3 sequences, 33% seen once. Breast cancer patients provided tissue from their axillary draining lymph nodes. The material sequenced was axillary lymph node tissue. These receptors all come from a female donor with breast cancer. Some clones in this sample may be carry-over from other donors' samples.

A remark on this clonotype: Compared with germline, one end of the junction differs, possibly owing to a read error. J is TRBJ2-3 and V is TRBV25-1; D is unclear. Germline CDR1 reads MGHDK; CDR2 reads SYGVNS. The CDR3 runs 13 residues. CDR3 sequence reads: CASSSPLLVTQYF. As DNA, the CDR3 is TGTGCCAGCAGCTCGCCGTTGCTAGTTACGCAGTATTTC.

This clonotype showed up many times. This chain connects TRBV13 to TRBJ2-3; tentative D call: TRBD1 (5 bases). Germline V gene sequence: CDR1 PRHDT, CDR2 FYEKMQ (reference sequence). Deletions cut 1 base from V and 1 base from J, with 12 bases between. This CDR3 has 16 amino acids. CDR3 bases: TGTGCCAGCAGCTTAGCCCCAGGGCGTGGCACAGATACGCAGTATTTT. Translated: CASSLAPGRGTDTQYF.

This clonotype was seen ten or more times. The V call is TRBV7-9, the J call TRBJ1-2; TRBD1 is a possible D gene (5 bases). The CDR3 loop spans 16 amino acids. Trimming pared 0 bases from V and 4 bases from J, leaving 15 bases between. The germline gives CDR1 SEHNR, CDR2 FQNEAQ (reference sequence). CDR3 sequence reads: CASSLALGDLGYGYTF. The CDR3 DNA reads TGTGCCAGCAGCTTAGCGTTAGGGGATCTAGGCTATGGCTACACCTTC.

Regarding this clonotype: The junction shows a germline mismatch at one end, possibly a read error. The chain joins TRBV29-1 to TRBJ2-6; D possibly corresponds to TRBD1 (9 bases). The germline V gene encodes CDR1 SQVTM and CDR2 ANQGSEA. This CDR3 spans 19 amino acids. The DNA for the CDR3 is TGCAGCGCCTCTTCGGGGGGGACAGGGCGTTCGGGGGGGGCCAACGTCCTGCCTTTC. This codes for CSASSGGTGRSGGANVLPF.

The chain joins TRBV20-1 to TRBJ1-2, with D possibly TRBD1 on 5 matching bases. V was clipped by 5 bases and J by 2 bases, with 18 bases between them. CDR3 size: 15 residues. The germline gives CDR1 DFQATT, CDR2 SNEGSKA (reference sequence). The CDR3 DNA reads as TGCAGTGCTGCTGAGGGGCGGGGTGGAAACTATGGCTACACCTTC. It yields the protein CSAAEGRGGNYGYTF.

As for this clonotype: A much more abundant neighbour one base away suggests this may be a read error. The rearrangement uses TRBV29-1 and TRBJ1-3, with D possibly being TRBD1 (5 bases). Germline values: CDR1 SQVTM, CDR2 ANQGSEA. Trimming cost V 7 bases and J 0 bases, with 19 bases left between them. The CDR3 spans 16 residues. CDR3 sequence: CSARGTLDGSGNTIYF. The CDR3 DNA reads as TGCAGCGCTAGGGGAACCCTGGATGGCTCTGGAAACACCATATATTTT.

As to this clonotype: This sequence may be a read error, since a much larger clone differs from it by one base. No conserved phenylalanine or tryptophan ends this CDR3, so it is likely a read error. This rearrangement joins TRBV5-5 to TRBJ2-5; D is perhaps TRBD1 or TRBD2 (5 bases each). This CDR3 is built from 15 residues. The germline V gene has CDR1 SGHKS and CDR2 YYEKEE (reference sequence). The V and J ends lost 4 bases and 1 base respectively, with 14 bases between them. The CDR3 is CASSATGASQETQYV. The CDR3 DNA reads TGTGCCAGCAGCGCCACCGGGGCGTCCCAAGAGACCCAGTACGTC.

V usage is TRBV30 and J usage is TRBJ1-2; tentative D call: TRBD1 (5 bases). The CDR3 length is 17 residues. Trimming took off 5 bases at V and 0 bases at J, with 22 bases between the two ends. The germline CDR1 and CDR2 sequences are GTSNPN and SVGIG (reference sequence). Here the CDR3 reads CAWGPKQANGANYGYTF. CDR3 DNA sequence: TGTGCCTGGGGGCCGAAACAGGCAAACGGGGCTAACTATGGCTACACCTTC.

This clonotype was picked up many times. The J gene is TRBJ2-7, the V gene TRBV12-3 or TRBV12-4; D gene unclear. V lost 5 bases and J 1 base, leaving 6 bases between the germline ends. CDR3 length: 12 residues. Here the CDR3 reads CASSPMSYEQYF. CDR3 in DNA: TGTGCCAGCAGTCCCATGTCCTACGAGCAGTACTTC.

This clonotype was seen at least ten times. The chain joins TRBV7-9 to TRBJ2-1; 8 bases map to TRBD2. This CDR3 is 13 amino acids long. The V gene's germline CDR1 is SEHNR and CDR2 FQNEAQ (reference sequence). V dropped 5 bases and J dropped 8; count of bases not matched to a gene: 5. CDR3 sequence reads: CASSREGQDEQFF. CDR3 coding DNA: TGTGCCAGCAGCCGGGAGGGGCAGGATGAGCAGTTCTTC.

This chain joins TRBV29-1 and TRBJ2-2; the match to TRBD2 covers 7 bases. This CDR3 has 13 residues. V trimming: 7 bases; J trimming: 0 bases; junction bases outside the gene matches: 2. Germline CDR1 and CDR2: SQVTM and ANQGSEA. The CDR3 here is CSASGANTGELFF. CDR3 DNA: TGCAGCGCTAGCGGAGCGAACACCGGGGAGCTGTTTTTT.

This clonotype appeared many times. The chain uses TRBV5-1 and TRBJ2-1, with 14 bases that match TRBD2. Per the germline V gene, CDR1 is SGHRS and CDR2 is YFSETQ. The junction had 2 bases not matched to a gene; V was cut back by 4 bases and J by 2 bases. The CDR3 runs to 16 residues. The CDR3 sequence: CASSQTSGGAYNEQFF. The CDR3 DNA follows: TGCGCCAGCAGCCAGACTAGCGGGGGGGCCTACAATGAGCAGTTCTTC.

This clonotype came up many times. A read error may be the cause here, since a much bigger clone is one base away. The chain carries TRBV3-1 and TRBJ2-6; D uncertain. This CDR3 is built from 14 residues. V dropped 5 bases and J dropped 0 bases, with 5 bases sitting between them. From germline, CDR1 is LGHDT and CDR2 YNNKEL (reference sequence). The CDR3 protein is CASSFTSGANVLTF. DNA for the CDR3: TGTGCCAGCAGCTTTACCTCTGGGGCCAACGTCCTGACTTTC.

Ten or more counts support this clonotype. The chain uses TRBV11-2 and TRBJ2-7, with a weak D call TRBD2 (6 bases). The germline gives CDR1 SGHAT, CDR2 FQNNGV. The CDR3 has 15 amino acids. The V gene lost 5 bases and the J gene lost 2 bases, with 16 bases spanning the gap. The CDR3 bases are TGTGCCAGCAGCCCACTTCCGCGGGGTGCCTACGAGCAGTACTTC. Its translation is CASSPLPRGAYEQYF.

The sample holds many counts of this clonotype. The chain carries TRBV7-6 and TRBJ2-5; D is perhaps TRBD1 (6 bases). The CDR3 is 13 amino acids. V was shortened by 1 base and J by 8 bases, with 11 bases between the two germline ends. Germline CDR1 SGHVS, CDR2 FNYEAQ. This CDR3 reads CASSLDRVGTQYF. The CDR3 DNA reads TGTGCCAGCAGCTTAGACAGGGTAGGAACCCAGTACTTC.

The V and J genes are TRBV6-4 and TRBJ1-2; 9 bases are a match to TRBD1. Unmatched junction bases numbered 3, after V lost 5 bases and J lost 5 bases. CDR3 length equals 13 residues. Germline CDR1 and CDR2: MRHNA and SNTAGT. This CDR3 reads CASSLQGAYGYTF. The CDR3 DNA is TGTGCCAGCAGTTTACAGGGGGCTTATGGCTACACCTTC.

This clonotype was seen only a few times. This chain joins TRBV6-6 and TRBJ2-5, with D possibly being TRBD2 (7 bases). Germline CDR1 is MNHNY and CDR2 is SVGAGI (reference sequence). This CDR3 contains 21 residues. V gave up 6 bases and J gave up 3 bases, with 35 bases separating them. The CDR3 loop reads CASRAPRGGSGTTDFKETQYF. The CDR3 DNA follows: TGTGCCAGCAGGGCACCGAGGGGGGGTTCCGGGACAACCGACTTTAAAGAGACCCAGTACTTC.